Listed below are T cell receptor beta chains from one sample, sequenced in a study of a mutant IDH1 vaccine in newly diagnosed glioma. Libraries were prepared by immunoSEQ multiplex PCR; TCRdb keeps only in-frame clonotypes and omits some of them. The data show 60,000 to 65,000 clones, with about four fifths seen just once and around 4.1% held by the top ten. These receptors lack a known antigen. The sequences come from PBMCs, collected from a glioma patient whose treatment included an IDH1 peptide vaccine. The source is a man under 40 with glioma. The CDR3 runs from the conserved cysteine through the conserved F or W. Each record gives: J gene, D gene, clone size, V gene, CDR3 length, CDR3 DNA, CDR3 protein. A D gene is named only where the DNA matches it firmly. Only part of the rows carry a size: once, few, many, or a class if the clone is expanded.

TRBJ2-1	TRBD2	-	TRBV9	15	TGTGCCAGCAGCGCCACTAGCGGGGTTGACAATGAGCAGTTCTTC	CASSATSGVDNEQFF
TRBJ1-5	TRBD1	-	TRBV19	15	TGTGCCAGTAGTATCCAACAGGGGTCCAATCAGCCCCAGCATTTT	CASSIQQGSNQPQHF
TRBJ2-3	TRBD2	-	TRBV19	17	TGTGCCAGTAGTAACCCCCGGACTAGCGGGGCGGGAGATACGCAGTATTTT	CASSNPRTSGAGDTQYF
TRBJ1-3	TRBD1	once	TRBV10-1	16	TGCGCCAGCAGTGGCCCGACAGGGAACTCTGGAAACACCATATATTTT	CASSGPTGNSGNTIYF
TRBJ2-3	TRBD1	-	TRBV4-1	15	TGCGCCAGCAGCCCCCGGGACAGGGAAGAAGATACGCAGTATTTT	CASSPRDREEDTQYF
TRBJ2-7	-	-	TRBV28	14	TGTGCCAGCATCCCACTTCAGAGCTCCTACGAGCAGTACTTC	CASIPLQSSYEQYF
TRBJ2-3	TRBD2	-	TRBV11-2	15	TGTGCCAGCAGCTTAGCGTATGCGGGGGCAGATACGCAGTATTTT	CASSLAYAGADTQYF
TRBJ2-7	TRBD1	-	TRBV4-1	15	TGCGCCAGCAGGATTGGACAGGGGCCGTCCTACGAGCAGTACTTC	CASRIGQGPSYEQYF
TRBJ2-2	TRBD1	-	TRBV10-2	20	TGCGCCAGCAGTGTTACCGGGACAGGGTTTTTTGGGGCGAACACCGGGGAGCTGTTTTTT	CASSVTGTGFFGANTGELFF
TRBJ1-1	TRBD1	once	TRBV11-3	14	TGTGCCAGCAGCCCCCGGACAGGGGCTGGGGAAGCTTTCTTT	CASSPRTGAGEAFF
TRBJ1-1	-	-	TRBV11-3	15	TGTGCCAGCAGCTTAGGGACCGACGGGAACACTGAAGCTTTCTTT	CASSLGTDGNTEAFF
TRBJ1-6	-	-	TRBV7-9	15	TGTGCCAGCAGGCTGAAGGACAGAGATAATTCACCCCTCCACTTT	CASRLKDRDNSPLHF
TRBJ1-5	-	once	TRBV28	14	TGTGCCAGCAGTACCACAGGGAGCAATCAGCCCCAGCATTTT	CASSTTGSNQPQHF
TRBJ1-1	-	-	TRBV11-2	14	TGTGCCAGCAGCTTAGCCGGACAGAACACTGAAGCTTTCTTT	CASSLAGQNTEAFF
TRBJ2-7	-	-	TRBV9	15	TGTGCCAGCAGCGTAAGAGGGACCGGGAGCGGCGAGCAGTACTTC	CASSVRGTGSGEQYF
TRBJ1-2	-	-	TRBV9	14	TGTGCCAGCAGCGTAGAAGGGCGAAACTATGGCTACACCTTC	CASSVEGRNYGYTF
TRBJ1-5	-	-	TRBV7-2	15	TGTGCCAGCAGCTTAGCAGCCGTAGGCAATCAGCCCCAGCATTTT	CASSLAAVGNQPQHF
TRBJ2-2	TRBD2	-	TRBV5-4	17	TGTGCCAGCAGCTTTGGACTAGCGGGCACGAACACCGGGGAGCTGTTTTTT	CASSFGLAGTNTGELFF
TRBJ1-2	-	-	TRBV5-4	12	TGTGCCAGCAGCCAACGGCCTGATGGCTACACCTTC	CASSQRPDGYTF
TRBJ2-3	-	once	TRBV10-2	16	TGCGCCAGCAGTGTAGTTGGCGGGGTGAGCACAGATACGCAGTATTTT	CASSVVGGVSTDTQYF
TRBJ1-1	TRBD1	-	TRBV12-5	16	TGTGCTAGTGGTCAGAACAGGGGGCTGACGAACACTGAAGCTTTCTTT	CASGQNRGLTNTEAFF
TRBJ2-7	-	once	TRBV19	13	TGTGCCAGTACCTCAGGGGGGGTATACGAGCAGTACTTC	CASTSGGVYEQYF
TRBJ2-2	-	-	TRBV2	13	TGTGCCACACAACAGGGATGGGCCGGGGAGCTGTTTTTT	CATQQGWAGELFF
TRBJ1-2	TRBD1	-	TRBV7-9	15	TGTGCCAGCAGCTACGCAGGGGGCTTCGAGGGTGGCTACACCTTC	CASSYAGGFEGGYTF
TRBJ1-2	-	-	TRBV6-4	14	TGTGCCAGCAGTGCCGGGGGGGTTACGGGCGGCTACACCTTC	CASSAGGVTGGYTF
TRBJ1-2	-	-	TRBV5-5	15	TGTGCCAGCAGCTTGGCGGGCAGGATTGACTATGGCTACACCTTC	CASSLAGRIDYGYTF
TRBJ2-7	TRBD2	once	TRBV29-1	14	TGCAGCGTTGTAGCGGGGCTACACTCCTACGAGCAGTACTTC	CSVVAGLHSYEQYF
TRBJ2-3	-	-	TRBV6-1	15	TGTGCCAGCAGTCTTGAGGGTCAAGACACAGATACGCAGTATTTT	CASSLEGQDTDTQYF
TRBJ1-1	-	-	TRBV10-1	18	TGCGCCAGCAGTGCGCTCAGGGCTCAGGGGACTGAGAGGGAGGAAGCTTTCTTT	CASSALRAQGTEREEAFF
TRBJ1-2	-	-	TRBV2	13	TGTGCCACCTCCAGGTGGGGGGCGAATGGCTACACCTTC	CATSRWGANGYTF
TRBJ2-5	-	-	TRBV21-1	11	TGTGCCAGCAGCAAAGGGGAGACCCAGTACTTC	CASSKGETQYF
TRBJ2-3	TRBD2	-	TRBV5-4	19	TGTGCCAGCAGCTTTCGAGCACTAGCGGGGGGGCCCTTACCAGATACGCAGTATTTT	CASSFRALAGGPLPDTQYF
TRBJ2-1	TRBD2	-	TRBV27	16	TGTGCCAGCAGCTCAACGGCGGGGGGCTCCTACAATGAGCAGTTCTTC	CASSSTAGGSYNEQFF
TRBJ2-7	TRBD1	-	TRBV6-6	14	TGTGCCAGCAGACCCCGGACAGGGGACGGCGAGCAGTACTTC	CASRPRTGDGEQYF
TRBJ2-2	-	-	TRBV30	15	TGTGCCTGGAGTGGATCCGGGGGAGCGACCGGGGAGCTGTTTTTT	CAWSGSGGATGELFF
TRBJ2-3	-	-	TRBV2	14	TGTGCCAGCAGCGCGGACCTATTCACAGATACGCAGTATTTT	CASSADLFTDTQYF
TRBJ2-5	-	-	TRBV4-1	16	TGCGCCAGCAGCCAAGGTCTAGCAGCGGGCGGGGAGACCCAGTACTTC	CASSQGLAAGGETQYF
TRBJ1-1	-	few	TRBV4-2	15	TGTGCCAGCAGCCAAGAAAGGGGTGGAACCACTGAAGCTTTCTTT	CASSQERGGTTEAFF
TRBJ1-1	-	few	TRBV10-3	15	TGTGCCATCAGGCCCGAGGGGGGATTGAACACTGAAGCTTTCTTT	CAIRPEGGLNTEAFF
TRBJ1-5	-	-	TRBV27	14	TGTGCCAGCAGGGTTAGTTCCCTTAATCAGCCCCAGCATTTT	CASRVSSLNQPQHF
TRBJ1-1	-	-	TRBV27	14	TGTGCCAGCAGTTTATATATGGGAGACACTGAAGCTTTCTTT	CASSLYMGDTEAFF
TRBJ2-5	TRBD2	-	TRBV5-5	15	TGTGCCAGCAGCTCCCTTAGCGGGGGGCATAAGACCCAGTACTTC	CASSSLSGGHKTQYF